Each of the 18 T cell receptor beta chains below was sequenced from the same sample in a study of radiation and T cells in renal cell carcinoma. Assay used: immunoSEQ multiplex PCR; TCRdb lists only in-frame clones, some missing. The sample includes about 170,000 clones, 88% of them seen just once. This sample's time point: blood 4 weeks post-SBRT, at nephrectomy. Treatment: 15 Gy SBRT to primary tumor, nephrectomy 4 weeks later. Sequencing used blood, obtained from a patient whose treatment included radiotherapy and nephrectomy. The receptors here all came from a woman between 45 and 65 years old with renal cell carcinoma.

The chain carries TRBV19 and TRBJ1-6; TRBD1 agrees at 7 bases. Per germline, CDR1 LNHDA and CDR2 SQIVND (reference sequence). There are 14 residues in the CDR3. V lost 3 bases, J lost 7 bases, and 3 bases stayed unmatched. This chain's CDR3 is CASSIKGGNSPLHF. CDR3 nucleotides: TGTGCCAGTAGTATTAAAGGGGGCAATTCACCCCTCCACTTT.

The chain joins TRBV29-1 to TRBJ1-1; 9 bases match TRBD1. The CDR3 is 14 residues long. Germline CDR1 SQVTM, CDR2 ANQGSEA. V lost 3 bases and J lost 11; bases outside the gene matches: 13. This chain's CDR3 is CSVDLQGGDRVAFF. For the CDR3, the DNA is TGCAGCGTTGATTTGCAGGGGGGGGACAGGGTGGCTTTCTTT.

The rearrangement uses TRBV10-2 and TRBJ2-2, with a tentative D call TRBD2 (6 bases). Trimming pared 6 bases from V and 4 bases from J, leaving 18 bases between. Germline V gene sequence: CDR1 WSHSY, CDR2 SAAADI. This CDR3 is built from 16 residues. The CDR3 DNA reads TGCGCCAGCAGCGACGCCGGGACTGGCATCACCGGGGAGCTGTTTTTT. Encoded protein: CASSDAGTGITGELFF.

The V gene is TRBV10-2, the J gene TRBJ2-7; D is unresolved. Trimming left V 2 bases short and J 4 bases short, with 18 bases between. The germline V gene encodes CDR1 WSHSY and CDR2 SAAADI. CDR3 length: 16 amino acids. The CDR3 nucleotides are TGCGCCAGCAGTGAGCCAGCTAAAACCCCCCGATACGAGCAGTACTTC. It codes for CASSEPAKTPRYEQYF.

The chain uses TRBV18 and TRBJ2-2; 12 bases are shared with TRBD2. This CDR3 comprises 17 residues. The germline V gene has CDR1 KGHSH and CDR2 LQKENI. J gave up 2 bases and V 3 bases, and 4 bases lay outside the gene matches. The CDR3 is CASSPFGLAGNTGELFF. The CDR3 DNA sequence: TGTGCCAGCTCACCCTTTGGACTAGCGGGAAACACCGGGGAGCTGTTTTTT.

This clone has more than one count but fewer than ten. V and J are TRBV5-6 and TRBJ1-1, with a possible D match to TRBD1 (5 bases). The CDR3 consists of 14 residues. Per germline, CDR1 SGHDT and CDR2 YYEEEE. The V and J ends lost 0 bases and 7 bases respectively, with 13 bases between them. The chain's CDR3 is CASSLGQARGEAFF. The DNA for the CDR3 is TGTGCCAGCAGCTTGGGTCAGGCTAGGGGTGAAGCTTTCTTT.

This clone was detected a few times. V is TRBV2 and J is TRBJ2-2, with D possibly TRBD2 on 6 matching bases. Germline values: CDR1 SNHLY, CDR2 FYNNEI. CDR3 length equals 13 residues. V was shortened by 10 bases and J by 6 bases, with 15 bases between the two germline ends. CDR3 DNA sequence: TGTGCCACTCTTAAGGGAGGCTCCGGGGAGCTGTTTTTT. Its protein is CATLKGGSGELFF.

The chain joins TRBV5-1 to TRBJ2-1, with D tentatively TRBD1 (5 bases). The CDR3 extends over 15 amino acids. V lost 4 bases and J lost 4, with 15 bases in between. Germline CDR1 and CDR2: SGHRS and YFSETQ. CDR3 residues: CASSLGFSGYNEQFF. For the CDR3, the DNA is TGCGCCAGCAGCCTCGGATTTTCAGGGTACAATGAGCAGTTCTTC.

The genes are TRBV19 and TRBJ1-4; a weak D match, TRBD1 (6 bases). CDR1 LNHDA and CDR2 SQIVND come from the germline V gene (reference sequence). This CDR3 is built from 18 residues. Trimming removed 3 bases from V and 8 bases from J, with 25 bases in between. The CDR3 sequence is CASSIFGLTAQGREKLFF. CDR3 DNA sequence: TGTGCCAGTAGTATCTTCGGGTTAACCGCCCAGGGGAGGGAAAAACTGTTTTTT.

The chain joins TRBV7-9 to TRBJ1-6; unclear D gene. CDR3 size: 13 residues. The germline gives CDR1 SEHNR, CDR2 FQNEAQ (reference sequence). The V end was cut by 5 bases, the J end by 7 bases, with 9 bases between. The CDR3 region is CASSPPLNSPLHF. Here the CDR3 DNA reads TGTGCCAGCAGCCCCCCCCTGAATTCACCCCTCCACTTT.

V and J are TRBV10-3 and TRBJ1-5, with no clear D. V lost 3 bases, J lost 0 bases, and 3 bases lay in between. This CDR3 has 13 amino acids. Germline V gives CDR1 ENHRY, CDR2 SYGVKD. The CDR3, as DNA: TGTGCCATCAGTGAATATAGCAATCAGCCCCAGCATTTT. It yields the protein CAISEYSNQPQHF.

This clone was recorded once. The V call is TRBV5-1, the J call TRBJ2-2, with 8 bases that match TRBD1. Unmatched junction bases numbered 3, after V lost 2 bases and J lost 3 bases. Germline V gene lookup returns CDR1 SGHRS and CDR2 YFSETQ. The CDR3 runs to 15 residues. The CDR3 bases are TGCGCCAGCAGCTTTCAGGGGGCGTACACCGGGGAGCTGTTTTTT. It codes for CASSFQGAYTGELFF.

V and J are TRBV11-2 and TRBJ1-1, with a weak D call TRBD1 (5 bases). The CDR3 has 16 residues. Trimming pared 1 base from V and 2 bases from J, leaving 14 bases between. Germline V gene data show CDR1 as SGHAT and CDR2 as FQNNGV. CDR3 protein: CASSLGQGLSNTEAFF. The CDR3 coding sequence is TGTGCCAGCAGCTTAGGGCAGGGCCTGTCAAACACTGAAGCTTTCTTT.

The gene calls are TRBV12-5 and TRBJ2-5, with 13 positions matching TRBD2. The CDR3 has 17 amino acids. V lost 1 base and J lost 4; bases outside the gene matches: 6. Germline assignment: CDR1 LGHNT and CDR2 FRNRAP. The CDR3 reads CASGLGTSGGRGETQYF. For the CDR3, the DNA is TGTGCTAGTGGTTTGGGGACTAGCGGGGGAAGGGGAGAGACCCAGTACTTC.

The chain couples TRBV28 to TRBJ1-2, with a possible D match to TRBD1 (6 bases). CDR3 size: 20 residues. V was pared by 6 bases and J by 0 bases, with 29 bases between. Looked up from germline, CDR1 is MDHEN and CDR2 is SYDVKM. CDR3 nucleotide sequence: TGTGCCAGCAGCGTGGCGGGTCGGGGGCGCCGACCCATGACTAACTATGGCTACACCTTC. Translation gives CASSVAGRGRRPMTNYGYTF.

V and J are TRBV7-8 and TRBJ2-5; TRBD2 matches at 13 bases. V lost 5 bases, J lost 3 bases, and 6 bases stayed unmatched. The CDR3 has 16 amino acids. Germline V gene sequence: CDR1 SGHVS, CDR2 FQNEAQ. The CDR3 bases are TGTGCCAGCAGCCGGCTGACTAGCGGGGGGAAAGAGACCCAGTACTTC. Residues: CASSRLTSGGKETQYF.

This chain uses TRBV30 with TRBJ2-1; 7 nucleotides match TRBD2. Per germline, CDR1 GTSNPN and CDR2 SVGIG (reference sequence). CDR3 length equals 13 residues. J gave up 5 bases and V 2 bases, and 3 bases lay outside the gene matches. CDR3 amino acids: CAWSTGGNNEQFF. The CDR3 DNA sequence: TGTGCCTGGAGTACGGGGGGAAACAATGAGCAGTTCTTC.

The table lists this clone with a count of one. The chain combines TRBV4-1 with TRBJ1-3, with TRBD1 matching over 9 bases. CDR1 is MGHRA and CDR2 is YSYEKL in the germline V gene. The CDR3 totals 20 residues. V gave up 0 bases and J gave up 0 bases; unmatched junction bases: 12. For the CDR3, the DNA is TGCGCCAGCAGCCAAGAATTTGGACAGGGGATGGTGGGCTCTGGAAACACCATATATTTT. This encodes CASSQEFGQGMVGSGNTIYF.